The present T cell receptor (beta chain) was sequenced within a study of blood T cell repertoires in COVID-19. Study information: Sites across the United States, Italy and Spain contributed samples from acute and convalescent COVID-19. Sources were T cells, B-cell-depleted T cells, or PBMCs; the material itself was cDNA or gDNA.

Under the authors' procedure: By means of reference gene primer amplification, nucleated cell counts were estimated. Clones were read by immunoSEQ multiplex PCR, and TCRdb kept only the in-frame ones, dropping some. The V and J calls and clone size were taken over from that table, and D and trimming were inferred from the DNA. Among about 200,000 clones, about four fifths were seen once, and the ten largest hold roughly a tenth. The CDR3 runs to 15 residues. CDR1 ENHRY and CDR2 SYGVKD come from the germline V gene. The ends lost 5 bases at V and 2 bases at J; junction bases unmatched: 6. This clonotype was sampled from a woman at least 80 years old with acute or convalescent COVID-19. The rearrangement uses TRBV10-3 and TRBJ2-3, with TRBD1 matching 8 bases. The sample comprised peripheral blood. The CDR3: CAISSQGADTDTQYF. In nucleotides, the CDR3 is TGTGCCATCAGTTCTCAGGGGGCCGACACAGATACGCAGTATTTT.